This entry lists 23 T cell receptor beta chains sequenced from one sample in a study of response to subunit inactivated influenza vaccine (dated by TCRdb to 2016 to 2018). The library was made by RT-PCR. TCRdb names Illumina HiSeq 2500 as the instrument used. TCRdb reprocessed the public reads (quality trimming at Q25 with fastp, clone calling with MiXCR) and kept in-frame beta chains. CDR3 protein duplicates are merged, each entry listing the most common genes and DNA. This sample gives about 780,000 distinct CDR3 sequences in total; about 18% of them show up just once. The top ten clonotypes cover 11% of the sample. The specimen comprised PBMCs from blood, sampled approximately 5 days after vaccination. These receptors were collected from a man aged 45 to 65 who received an inactivated influenza vaccine. Donor details come from another sample of the same person, matched by shared clones.

CDR3: CASSLAPGQGTGELFF. CDR3 nucleotides: TGCGCCAGCAGCTTGGCACCGGGACAGGGGACCGGGGAGCTGTTTTTT. The rearrangement uses TRBV5-1 and TRBJ2-2, with 10 bases lining up with TRBD1. Germline V gene data show CDR1 as SGHRS and CDR2 as YFSETQ. CDR3 size: 16 residues. V shed 0 bases and J 5 bases; nucleotides not matched to a gene: 4.

This clonotype occurred a few times. The chain links TRBV9 to TRBJ2-3, with TRBD1 matching over 9 bases. The CDR3 spans 15 residues. V trimming: 2 bases; J trimming: 5 bases; junction bases outside the gene matches: 6. Per the germline V gene, CDR1 is SGDLS and CDR2 is YYNGEE. CDR3 loop: CASSVRDRAEDTQYF. CDR3 coding DNA: TGTGCCAGCAGCGTTAGGGACAGGGCGGAAGATACGCAGTATTTT.

This chain links TRBV5-1 with TRBJ1-1; a possible D gene is TRBD1 (6 bases). The V and J ends lost 1 base and 3 bases respectively, with 7 bases between them. The CDR3 loop spans 13 amino acids. The V gene's germline CDR1 is SGHRS and CDR2 YFSETQ. CDR3 loop: CASSLQGYTEAFF. The CDR3 DNA follows: TGCGCCAGCAGCTTGCAGGGGTACACTGAAGCTTTCTTT.

This clonotype occurred many times. The DNA for the CDR3 is TGTGCCAGCAGCTTCGCAGAAATCTACGAGCAGTACTTC. Its translation is CASSFAEIYEQYF. The chain recombines TRBV5-5 with TRBJ2-7; D unresolved. The CDR3 is 13 residues long. The germline V gene encodes CDR1 SGHKS and CDR2 YYEKEE (reference sequence). Trimming took off 2 bases at V and 3 bases at J, with 9 bases between the two ends.

This clonotype was recorded a few times. This rearrangement joins TRBV27 to TRBJ2-1; 13 positions match TRBD2. The CDR3 loop spans 16 amino acids. Germline loops: CDR1 MNHEY, CDR2 SMNVEV (reference sequence). Trimming took 5 bases from V and 6 from J; bases not matched to a gene: 7. This CDR3 is CASSPGTSGAFNEQFF. The CDR3 DNA sequence: TGTGCCAGCAGTCCTGGGACTAGCGGGGCCTTCAATGAGCAGTTCTTC.

V and J are TRBV25-1 and TRBJ2-5, with D possibly being TRBD1 or TRBD2 (5 bases each). The germline CDR1 and CDR2 sequences are MGHDK and SYGVNS. The germline V and J ends were trimmed by 6 bases and 3 bases, with 20 bases remaining between them. This CDR3 region has 16 residues. DNA of the CDR3: TGTGCCAGCAGCCCCATCCTCCGGGGCAGGGAAGAGACCCAGTACTTC. The encoded protein is CASSPILRGREETQYF.

This clonotype came up a few times. The CDR3 DNA follows: TGTGCCAGCAGCCAAGTGCGCGGGGGCTCGACGAATGAGCAGTTCTTC. Protein: CASSQVRGGSTNEQFF. The gene calls are TRBV3-1 and TRBJ2-1; tentatively, D is TRBD2 (7 bases). CDR3 length: 16 amino acids. Germline assignment: CDR1 LGHDT and CDR2 YNNKEL (reference sequence). V was clipped by 1 base and J by 7 bases, with 17 bases between them.

The V gene is TRBV9, the J gene TRBJ1-3, with D unclear. The CDR3 runs 16 residues. In germline, CDR1 is SGDLS, CDR2 YYNGEE. Trimming shortened V by 0 bases and J by 0 bases, and 10 bases separated the two germline ends. CDR3 nucleotide sequence: TGTGCCAGCAGCGTAGATGGGTCTTTCTCTGGAAACACCATATATTTT. It translates to CASSVDGSFSGNTIYF.

The chain joins TRBV29-1 to TRBJ2-5; TRBD2 aligns across 12 bases. The CDR3 is 13 residues long. The V segment lost 6 bases and the J segment 5 bases; nucleotides outside the gene matches: 4. Germline V gene sequence: CDR1 SQVTM, CDR2 ANQGSEA. CDR3 DNA: TGCAGCGTGGGCACTAGCGGGGGGGAGACCCAGTACTTC. As protein: CSVGTSGGETQYF.

This clonotype has only a few counts. The rearrangement uses TRBV14 and TRBJ2-3; no firm D call. V was trimmed by 4 bases and J by 9 bases, leaving 11 bases between them. The CDR3 loop spans 12 amino acids. Germline V gene data show CDR1 as SGHDN and CDR2 as FVKESK. CDR3 bases: TGTGCCAGCAGCCCGCTAGGCACGACGCAGTATTTT. It translates to CASSPLGTTQYF.

V gene TRBV2 combines with J gene TRBJ2-7, with 9 positions matching TRBD2. Germline V gene sequence: CDR1 SNHLY, CDR2 FYNNEI. V lost 7 bases, J lost 1 base, and 5 bases stayed unmatched. The CDR3 extends over 14 amino acids. CDR3 in DNA: TGTGCCAGCAAACCAGCGGGGGGATCCTACGAGCAGTACTTC. It codes for CASKPAGGSYEQYF.

Ten or more counts support this clonotype. This chain links TRBV12-3 or TRBV12-4 with TRBJ2-7, with 8 bases fitting TRBD1. Trimming at V came to 3 bases and at J to 6 bases, leaving 1 base not matched to a gene. The CDR3 is 12 amino acids. CDR3 coding DNA: TGTGCCAGCAGTTTCACAGGGGGCGAGCAGTACTTC. This codes for CASSFTGGEQYF.

The chain joins TRBV30 to TRBJ2-3; D perhaps matches TRBD1 (6 bases). This CDR3 contains 10 residues. Per the germline V gene, CDR1 is GTSNPN and CDR2 is SVGIG (reference sequence). The CDR3 reads CAGGWGTQYF. CDR3 coding DNA: TGTGCTGGGGGCTGGGGTACGCAGTATTTT.

In this sample, this clonotype turned up many times. The chain joins TRBV29-1 to TRBJ2-7, with 9 bases lining up with TRBD1. Losses at the gene ends were 6 bases for V and 2 bases for J; bases not matched to a gene: 5. Looked up from germline, CDR1 is SQVTM and CDR2 is ANQGSEA. This CDR3 region has 13 residues. CDR3 sequence reads: CSVGQGRPYEQYF. Here the CDR3 DNA reads TGCAGCGTCGGACAGGGGCGCCCCTACGAGCAGTACTTC.

The chain employs TRBV7-2 and TRBJ2-1; 9 nucleotides line up with TRBD2. Germline V gene sequence: CDR1 SGHTA, CDR2 FQGNSA. The CDR3 contains 17 residues. V lost 4 bases to trimming and J lost 8 bases; unmatched junction nucleotides: 15. The CDR3 coding sequence is TGTGCCAGCAGCTCGTGGGGACTAGCATTCGAGTTGGATGAGCAGTTCTTC. Its translation is CASSSWGLAFELDEQFF.

CDR3 in DNA: TGTGCCAGCAGTGAAAACTGGGACTGGCTAGAAAATGAGCAGTTCTTC. It is translated as CASSENWDWLENEQFF. J is TRBJ2-1 and V is TRBV6-1; possible D gene TRBD2, 6 bases. Germline V gene data show CDR1 as MNHNS and CDR2 as SASEGT. V was cut by 2 bases and J by 7 bases, with 18 bases left in between. The length of the CDR3 is 16 residues.

The chain recombines TRBV24-1 with TRBJ1-5; 11 bases line up with TRBD1. The V gene end was trimmed by 5 bases and the J gene end by 7 bases; junction bases not matched to a gene: 3. Germline V lookup: CDR1 KGHDR, CDR2 SFDVKD. The CDR3 is 14 amino acids. The CDR3 DNA reads TGTGCCACCAGTGGGACAGGGGGCCGGCAGCCCCAGCATTTT. Its protein is CATSGTGGRQPQHF.

The rearrangement joins TRBV12-3 or TRBV12-4 to TRBJ2-1; the match to TRBD2 covers 10 bases. The CDR3 sequence is 14 residues long. J gave up 10 bases and V 3 bases, and 6 bases lay outside the gene matches. The CDR3 sequence is CASSFRTSGREQFF. CDR3 coding DNA: TGTGCCAGCAGTTTCCGGACTAGCGGTAGGGAGCAGTTCTTC.

This sequence joins TRBV15 and TRBJ2-3; D is uncertain. This CDR3 has 12 residues. CDR1 and CDR2 (germline): LNHNV, YYDKDF (reference sequence). The V gene lost 4 bases and the J gene lost 2 bases, with 4 bases spanning the gap. CDR3 bases: TGTGCCACCAGCATGTACACAGATACGCAGTATTTT. Its translation: CATSMYTDTQYF.

As concerns this clonotype: Possible read error: a much larger clone is one base away. The chain couples TRBV5-1 to TRBJ2-3, with 7 bases fitting TRBD1. V lost 1 base and J lost 6; bases outside the gene matches: 5. Germline V gene lookup returns CDR1 SGHRS and CDR2 YFSETQ. This CDR3 is built from 14 residues. The CDR3 spells CASSLKGGDDTQYF. The CDR3 bases are TGCGCCAGCAGCTTGAAAGGGGGCGACGATACGCAGTATTTT.

The CDR3 region is CASSIVGFQETQYF. The CDR3 DNA reads TGTGCCAGTAGTATAGTTGGCTTCCAAGAGACCCAGTACTTC. This sequence joins TRBV19 and TRBJ2-5; D gene ambiguous. The CDR3 is made up of 14 amino acids. The germline gives CDR1 LNHDA, CDR2 SQIVND (reference sequence). V lost 1 base and J 1 base, leaving 7 bases between the germline ends.

The table lists this clonotype with many counts. DNA of the CDR3: TGTGCCAGCAGCGCGATCGGGGGGGCCTTGGAGACCCAGTACTTC. As protein: CASSAIGGALETQYF. The rearrangement uses TRBV11-2 and TRBJ2-5; 8 bases agree with TRBD2. Germline V gene sequence: CDR1 SGHAT, CDR2 FQNNGV. Trimming removed 5 bases from V and 5 bases from J; junction bases left unmatched: 10. The CDR3 is made up of 15 amino acids.

This clonotype was counted many times. The chain combines TRBV29-1 with TRBJ1-1; no reliable D call. This CDR3 contains 13 residues. Germline assignment: CDR1 SQVTM and CDR2 ANQGSEA. The ends were cut back, 2 bases at V and 0 bases at J, with 7 bases in the middle. CDR3 DNA sequence: TGCAGCGTTGAACAGGCAATGAACACTGAAGCTTTCTTT. It is translated as CSVEQAMNTEAFF.